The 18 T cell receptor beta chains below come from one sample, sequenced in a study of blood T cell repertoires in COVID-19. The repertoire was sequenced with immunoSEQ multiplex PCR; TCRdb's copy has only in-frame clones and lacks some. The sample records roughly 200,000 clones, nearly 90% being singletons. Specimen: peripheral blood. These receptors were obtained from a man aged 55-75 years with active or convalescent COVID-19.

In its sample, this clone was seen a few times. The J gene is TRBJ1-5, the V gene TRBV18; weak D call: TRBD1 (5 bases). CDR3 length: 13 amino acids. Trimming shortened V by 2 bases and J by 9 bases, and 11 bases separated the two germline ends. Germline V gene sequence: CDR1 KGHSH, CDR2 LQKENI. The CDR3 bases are TGTGCCAGCTCACCAAACGGGGGATGGCCCCAGCATTTT. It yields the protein CASSPNGGWPQHF.

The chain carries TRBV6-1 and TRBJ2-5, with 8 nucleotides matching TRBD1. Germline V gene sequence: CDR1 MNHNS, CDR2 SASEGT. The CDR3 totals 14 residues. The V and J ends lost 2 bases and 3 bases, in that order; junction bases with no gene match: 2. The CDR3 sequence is CASSEHRGEETQYF. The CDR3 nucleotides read TGTGCCAGCAGTGAACACAGGGGGGAAGAGACCCAGTACTTC.

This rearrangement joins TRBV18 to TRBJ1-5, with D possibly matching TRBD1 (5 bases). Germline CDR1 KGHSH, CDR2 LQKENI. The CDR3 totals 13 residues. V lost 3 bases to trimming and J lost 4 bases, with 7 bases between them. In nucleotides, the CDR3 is TGTGCCAGCTCACCCGACAGAAATCAGCCCCAGCATTTT. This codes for CASSPDRNQPQHF.

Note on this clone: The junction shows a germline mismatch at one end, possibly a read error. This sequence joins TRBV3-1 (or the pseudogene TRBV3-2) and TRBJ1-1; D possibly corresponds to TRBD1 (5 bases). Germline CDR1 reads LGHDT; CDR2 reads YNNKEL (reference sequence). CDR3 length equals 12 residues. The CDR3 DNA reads TGTGCCAGCAGCCAAGATCCGGCAGGGCTTAGCTTT. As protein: CASSQDPAGLSF.

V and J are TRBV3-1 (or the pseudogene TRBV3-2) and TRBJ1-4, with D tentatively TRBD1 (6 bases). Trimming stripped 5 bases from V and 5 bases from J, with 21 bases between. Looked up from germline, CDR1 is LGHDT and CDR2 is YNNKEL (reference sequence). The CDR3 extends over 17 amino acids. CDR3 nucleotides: TGTGCCAGCAGCTACCTGTCTGGGGGCGTGATCAATGAAAAACTGTTTTTT. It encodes CASSYLSGGVINEKLFF.

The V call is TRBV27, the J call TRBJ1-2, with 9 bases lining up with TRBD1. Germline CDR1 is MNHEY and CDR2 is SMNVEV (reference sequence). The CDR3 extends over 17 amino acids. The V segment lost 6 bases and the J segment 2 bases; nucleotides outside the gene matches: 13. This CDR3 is CASRSPGQGGRNYGYTF. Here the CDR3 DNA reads TGTGCCAGCAGGTCGCCGGGACAGGGCGGTCGAAACTATGGCTACACCTTC.

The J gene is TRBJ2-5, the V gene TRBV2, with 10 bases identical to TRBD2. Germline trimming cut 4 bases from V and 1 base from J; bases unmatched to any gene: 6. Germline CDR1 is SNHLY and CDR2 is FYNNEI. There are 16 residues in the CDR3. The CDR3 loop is CASSAVAGGFQETQYF. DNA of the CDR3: TGTGCCAGCAGTGCTGTAGCGGGGGGATTCCAAGAGACCCAGTACTTC.

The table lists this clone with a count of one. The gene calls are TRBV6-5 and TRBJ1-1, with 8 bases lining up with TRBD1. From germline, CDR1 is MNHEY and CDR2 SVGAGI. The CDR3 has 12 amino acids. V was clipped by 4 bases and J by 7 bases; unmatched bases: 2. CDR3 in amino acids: CASSFGQGEAFF. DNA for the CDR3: TGTGCCAGCAGTTTCGGACAGGGTGAAGCTTTCTTT.

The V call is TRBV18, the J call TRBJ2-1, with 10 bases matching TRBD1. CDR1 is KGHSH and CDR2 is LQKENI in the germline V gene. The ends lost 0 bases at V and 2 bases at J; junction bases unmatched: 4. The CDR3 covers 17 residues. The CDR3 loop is CASSPPAGTGAYNEQFF. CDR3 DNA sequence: TGTGCCAGCTCACCACCTGCCGGGACAGGGGCCTACAATGAGCAGTTCTTC.

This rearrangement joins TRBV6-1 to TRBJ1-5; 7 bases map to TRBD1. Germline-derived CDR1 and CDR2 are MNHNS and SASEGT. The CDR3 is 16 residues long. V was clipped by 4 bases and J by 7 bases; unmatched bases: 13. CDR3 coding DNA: TGTGCCAGCAGTGTTACTCATACAGGGGCGGACCAGCCCCAGCATTTT. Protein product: CASSVTHTGADQPQHF.

CDR3 protein: CASSERTGLSNQPQHF. CDR3 DNA: TGTGCCAGCAGTGAAAGAACAGGGTTGAGCAATCAGCCCCAGCATTTT. This chain connects TRBV6-1 to TRBJ1-5, with D perhaps matching TRBD1 (6 bases). This CDR3 comprises 16 residues. The germline V gene encodes CDR1 MNHNS and CDR2 SASEGT. Trimming removed 2 bases from V and 1 base from J, with 12 bases in between.

The CDR3 region is CASSVGGSTQETQYF. The CDR3 nucleotides are TGTGCCAGCAGCGTAGGCGGCAGCACCCAAGAGACCCAGTACTTC. V and J are TRBV9 and TRBJ2-5; no definite D call. Germline V CDR1 and CDR2: SGDLS, YYNGEE. V lost 0 bases and J 1 base, leaving 10 bases between the germline ends. This CDR3 has 15 amino acids.

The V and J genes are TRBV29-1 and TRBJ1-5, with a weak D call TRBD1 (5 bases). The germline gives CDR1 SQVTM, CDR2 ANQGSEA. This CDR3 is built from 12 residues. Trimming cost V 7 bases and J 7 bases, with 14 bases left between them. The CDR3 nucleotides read TGCAGCGCCCGGGCTCAGGGACAGCCCCAGCATTTT. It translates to CSARAQGQPQHF.

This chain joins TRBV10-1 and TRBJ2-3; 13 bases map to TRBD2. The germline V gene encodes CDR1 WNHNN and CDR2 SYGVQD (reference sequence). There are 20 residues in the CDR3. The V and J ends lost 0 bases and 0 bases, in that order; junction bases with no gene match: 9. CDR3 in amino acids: CASSESTGTSGVSSTDTQYF. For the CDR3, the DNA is TGCGCCAGCAGTGAGTCGACCGGGACTAGCGGGGTCTCTAGCACAGATACGCAGTATTTT.

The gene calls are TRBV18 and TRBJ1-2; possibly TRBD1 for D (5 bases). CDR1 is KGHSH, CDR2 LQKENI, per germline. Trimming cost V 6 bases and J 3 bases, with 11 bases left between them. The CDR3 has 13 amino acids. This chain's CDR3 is CASSPGGYYGYTF. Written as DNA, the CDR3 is TGTGCCAGCTCTCCTGGGGGGTACTATGGCTACACCTTC.

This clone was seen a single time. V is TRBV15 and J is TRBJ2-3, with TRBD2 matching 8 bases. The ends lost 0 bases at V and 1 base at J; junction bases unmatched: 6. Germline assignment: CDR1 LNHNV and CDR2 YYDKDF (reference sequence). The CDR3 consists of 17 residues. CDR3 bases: TGTGCCACCAGCAGAGATAAAGCGGGGGCCCGCACAGATACGCAGTATTTT. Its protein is CATSRDKAGARTDTQYF. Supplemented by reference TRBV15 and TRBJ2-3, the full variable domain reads DAMVIQNPRYQVTQFGKPVTLSCSQTLNHNVMYWYQQKSSQAPKLLFHYYDKDFNNEADTPDNFQSRRPNTSFCFLDIRSPGLGDTAMYLCATSRDKAGARTDTQYFGPGTRLTVL.

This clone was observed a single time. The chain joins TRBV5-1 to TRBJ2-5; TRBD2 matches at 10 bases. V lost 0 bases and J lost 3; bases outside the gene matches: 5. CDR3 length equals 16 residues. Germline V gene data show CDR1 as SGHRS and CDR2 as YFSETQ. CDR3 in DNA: TGCGCCAGCAGCTTGGGGGCTAGCGGGGGTAAAGAGACCCAGTACTTC. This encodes CASSLGASGGKETQYF.

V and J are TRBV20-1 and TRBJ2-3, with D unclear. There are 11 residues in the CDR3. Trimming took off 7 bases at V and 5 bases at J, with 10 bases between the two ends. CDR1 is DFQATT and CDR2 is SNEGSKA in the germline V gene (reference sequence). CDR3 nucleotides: TGCAGTGTCCCCCTAGGAGATACGCAGTATTTT. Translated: CSVPLGDTQYF.